The rows below give T cell receptor beta chains drawn from one sample of a study of vaccination and CD4 T cells after COVID-19. These receptors' targets are unknown. TCRdb redid the calling of the PCR reads with MiXCR, one entry per CDR3 protein. Among 9,000 to 13,000 distinct CDR3 sequences listed, approximately 41% were seen once. The sequenced sample was CD4+ T cells from blood, cultured in vitro. The origin of the receptors is a human donor who had recovered from COVID-19. Both conserved end residues are part of each CDR3. Fields, in order: clone size, J gene, V gene, D gene, CDR3 DNA, CDR3 protein. The D gene is left open where the match is weak. Not every row has a clone size; where given, it reads once, few, many or a size class.

>.|TRBJ1-1|TRBV11-3|.
TGTGCCAGCAGCCCTAATATTTGGGGAGACACGAACACTGAAGCTTTCTTT
CASSPNIWGDTNTEAFF
>few|TRBJ1-2|TRBV7-9|.
TGTGCCAGCAGCTTACAGGGACCGGTGACTGGCTACACCTTC
CASSLQGPVTGYTF
>.|TRBJ1-2|TRBV12-3/TRBV12-4|.
TGTGCCAGCAGTTATGGACAGAGCCTCTATGGCTACACCTTC
CASSYGQSLYGYTF
>.|TRBJ1-2|TRBV6-5|TRBD1
TGTGCCAGCAGTTTCCCAGGACAGGGGGCGGATGGCTACACCTTC
CASSFPGQGADGYTF
>.|TRBJ1-5|TRBV6-2/TRBV6-3|.
TGTGCCAGCAGTCAAGCAGGGCTGGGAAATCAGCCCCAGCATTTT
CASSQAGLGNQPQHF
>.|TRBJ2-3|TRBV6-1|.
TGTGCCAGCAGTCACCGGGGCTCCACAGATACGCAGTATTTT
CASSHRGSTDTQYF
>few|TRBJ2-2|TRBV6-1|.
TGTGCCAGCACTCCCCCGGGGGCCGGGGAGCTGTTTTTT
CASTPPGAGELFF
>few|TRBJ1-1|TRBV6-4|.
TGTGCCAGCAGTGCCGACCCTCAGGGAAACACTGAAGCTTTCTTT
CASSADPQGNTEAFF
>few|TRBJ2-2|TRBV18|TRBD1
TGTGCCAGCTCACCGGGACAGGGCAACACCGGGGAGCTGTTTTTT
CASSPGQGNTGELFF
>few|TRBJ1-1|TRBV20-1|TRBD1
TGCAGTGCGGGCAGGGGGCCTAGTACTGAAGCTTTCTTT
CSAGRGPSTEAFF
>.|TRBJ1-2|TRBV27|.
TGTGCCAGCAGTTTGTCCAGGGGTAACTATGGCTACACCTTC
CASSLSRGNYGYTF
>few|TRBJ2-3|TRBV12-3/TRBV12-4|.
TGTGCCAGCAGTTTCCACGGACGGGACACAGATACGCAGTATTTT
CASSFHGRDTDTQYF
>.|TRBJ1-2|TRBV12-3/TRBV12-4|.
TGTGCCAGCAGTTTAAAGGACATCTATGGCTACACCTTC
CASSLKDIYGYTF
>.|TRBJ2-3|TRBV2|.
TGTGCCAGCACTAGGGAACCCGGGGGCCGCGTACCTAGCACAGATACGCAGTATTTT
CASTREPGGRVPSTDTQYF
>.|TRBJ2-7|TRBV18|.
TGTGCCAGCTCACCACCGGTGGGGATTTACGAGCAGTACTTC
CASSPPVGIYEQYF
>.|TRBJ1-2|TRBV7-8|TRBD1
TGTGCCAGCAGCCGGGGGACAGGGGGCTTAACGGGGGGCTACACCTTC
CASSRGTGGLTGGYTF
>.|TRBJ2-3|TRBV19|.
TGTGCCAGTAGTATGTCAGGTGCAGATACGCAGTATTTT
CASSMSGADTQYF
>.|TRBJ1-2|TRBV27|.
TGTGCCAGCAGTCCCGGGCCTACTTCCTACACCTTC
CASSPGPTSYTF
>.|TRBJ2-3|TRBV5-3|.
TGTGCCAGACGTCGCACCTTCTTGGGAGATACGCAGTATTTT
CARRRTFLGDTQYF